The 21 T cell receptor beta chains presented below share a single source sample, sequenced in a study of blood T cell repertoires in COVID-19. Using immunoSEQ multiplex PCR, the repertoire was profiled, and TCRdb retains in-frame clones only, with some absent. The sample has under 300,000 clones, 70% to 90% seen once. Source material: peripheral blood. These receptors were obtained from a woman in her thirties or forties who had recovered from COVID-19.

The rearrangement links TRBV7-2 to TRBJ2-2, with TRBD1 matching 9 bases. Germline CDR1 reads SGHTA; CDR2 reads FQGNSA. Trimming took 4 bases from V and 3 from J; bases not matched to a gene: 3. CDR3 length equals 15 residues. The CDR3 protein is CASSSRQGDTGELFF. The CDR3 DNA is TGTGCCAGCAGCTCCCGACAGGGGGACACCGGGGAGCTGTTTTTT.

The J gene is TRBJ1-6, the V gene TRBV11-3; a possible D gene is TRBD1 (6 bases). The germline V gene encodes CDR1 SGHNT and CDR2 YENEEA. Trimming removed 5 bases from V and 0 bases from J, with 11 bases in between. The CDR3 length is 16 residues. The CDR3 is CASSRGGRSYNSPLHF. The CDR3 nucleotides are TGTGCCAGCAGCCGGGGGGGGCGCTCCTATAATTCACCCCTCCACTTT.

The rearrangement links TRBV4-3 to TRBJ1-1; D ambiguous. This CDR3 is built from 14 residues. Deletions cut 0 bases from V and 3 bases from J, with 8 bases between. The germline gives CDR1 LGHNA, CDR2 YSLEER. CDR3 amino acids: CASSQDPGDTEAFF. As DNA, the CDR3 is TGCGCCAGCAGCCAAGATCCCGGGGACACTGAAGCTTTCTTT.

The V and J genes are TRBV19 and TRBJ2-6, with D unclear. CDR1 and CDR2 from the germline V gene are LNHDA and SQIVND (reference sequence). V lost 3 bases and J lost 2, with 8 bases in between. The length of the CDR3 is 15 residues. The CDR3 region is CASSIGGTGANVLTF. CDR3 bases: TGTGCCAGTAGTATCGGCGGAACTGGGGCCAACGTCCTGACTTTC.

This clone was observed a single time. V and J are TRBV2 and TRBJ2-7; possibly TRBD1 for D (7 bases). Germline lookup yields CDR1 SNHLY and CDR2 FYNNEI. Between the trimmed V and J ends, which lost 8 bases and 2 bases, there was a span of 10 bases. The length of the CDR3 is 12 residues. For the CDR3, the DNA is TGTGCCAGCCAGGGGGGCCCCTACGAGCAGTACTTC. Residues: CASQGGPYEQYF.

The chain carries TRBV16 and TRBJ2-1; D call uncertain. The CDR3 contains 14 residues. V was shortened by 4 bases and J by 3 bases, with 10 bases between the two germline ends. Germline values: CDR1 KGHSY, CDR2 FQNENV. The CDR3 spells CASSPPSHYNEQFF. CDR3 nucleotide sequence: TGTGCCAGCAGCCCCCCCAGTCACTACAATGAGCAGTTCTTC.

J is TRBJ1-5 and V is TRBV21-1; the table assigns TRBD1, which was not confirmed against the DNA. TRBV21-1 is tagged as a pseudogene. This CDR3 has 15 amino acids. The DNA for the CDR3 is TGTGCCAGCAGCAAAGGGCCAGGGGGCGATCAGCCCCAGCATTTT. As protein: CASSKGPGGDQPQHF.

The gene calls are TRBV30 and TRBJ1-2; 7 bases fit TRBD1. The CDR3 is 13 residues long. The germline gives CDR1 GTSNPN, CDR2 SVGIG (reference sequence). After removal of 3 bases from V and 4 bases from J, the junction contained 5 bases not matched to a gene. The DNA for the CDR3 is TGTGCCTGGAGCCCGGGACAGCCCTATGGCTACACCTTC. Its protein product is CAWSPGQPYGYTF.

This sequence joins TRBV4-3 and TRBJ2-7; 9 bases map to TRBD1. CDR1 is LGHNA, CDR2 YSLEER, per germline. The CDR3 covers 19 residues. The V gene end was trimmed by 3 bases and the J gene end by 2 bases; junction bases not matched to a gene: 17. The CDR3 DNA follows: TGCGCCAGCAGCCAGGAACCCGCCCGTGGGACAGGGTCGCCCTACGAGCAGTACTTC. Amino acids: CASSQEPARGTGSPYEQYF.

The chain's CDR3 is CASSPPGASGQETQYF. The CDR3 DNA is TGCGCCAGCAGCCCACCCGGGGCTAGCGGCCAAGAGACCCAGTACTTC. The chain carries TRBV4-1 and TRBJ2-5, with TRBD2 matching 7 bases. Germline V CDR1 and CDR2: MGHRA, YSYEKL. The CDR3 is 16 residues long. The trim removed 4 bases at V and 1 base at J, leaving 9 bases unmatched.

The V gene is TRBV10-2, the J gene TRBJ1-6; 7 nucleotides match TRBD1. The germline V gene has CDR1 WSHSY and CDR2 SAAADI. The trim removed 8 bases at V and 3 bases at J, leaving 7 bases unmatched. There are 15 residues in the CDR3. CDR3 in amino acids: CASFPGTVYNSPLHF. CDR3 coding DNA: TGCGCCAGCTTCCCCGGGACAGTCTATAATTCACCCCTCCACTTT.

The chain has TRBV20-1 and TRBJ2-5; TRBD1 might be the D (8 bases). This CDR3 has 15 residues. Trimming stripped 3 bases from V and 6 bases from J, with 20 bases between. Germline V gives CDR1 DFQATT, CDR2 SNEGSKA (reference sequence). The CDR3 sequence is CSASHDRGGLQTQYF. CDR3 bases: TGCAGTGCTAGTCATGACAGGGGAGGGTTACAGACCCAGTACTTC.

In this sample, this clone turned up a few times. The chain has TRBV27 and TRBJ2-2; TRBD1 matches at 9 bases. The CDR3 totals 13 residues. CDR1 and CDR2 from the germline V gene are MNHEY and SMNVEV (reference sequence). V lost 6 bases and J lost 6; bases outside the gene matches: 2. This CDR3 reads CASRRDRAGELFF. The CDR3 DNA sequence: TGTGCCAGCAGGCGGGACAGGGCCGGGGAGCTGTTTTTT.

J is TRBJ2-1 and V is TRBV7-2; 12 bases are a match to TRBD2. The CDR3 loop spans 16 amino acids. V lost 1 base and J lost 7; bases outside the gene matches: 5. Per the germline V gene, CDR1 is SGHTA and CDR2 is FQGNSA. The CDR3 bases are TGTGCCAGCAGCTTAGGGGCTAGCGGGAGGGGGAATGAGCAGTTCTTC. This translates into CASSLGASGRGNEQFF.

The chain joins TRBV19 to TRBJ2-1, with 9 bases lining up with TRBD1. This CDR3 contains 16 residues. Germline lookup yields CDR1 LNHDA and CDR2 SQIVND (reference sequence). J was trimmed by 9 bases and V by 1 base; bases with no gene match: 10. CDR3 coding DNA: TGTGCCAGTAGTATAGGCGGGACAGGGCGGAATGGTGAGCAGTTCTTC. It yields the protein CASSIGGTGRNGEQFF.

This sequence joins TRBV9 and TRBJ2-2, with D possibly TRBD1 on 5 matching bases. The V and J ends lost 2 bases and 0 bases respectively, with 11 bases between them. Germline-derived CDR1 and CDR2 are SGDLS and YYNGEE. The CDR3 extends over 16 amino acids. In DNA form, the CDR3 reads TGTGCCAGCAGCGTCCCGGCAGGGCCGAACACCGGGGAGCTGTTTTTT. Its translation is CASSVPAGPNTGELFF.

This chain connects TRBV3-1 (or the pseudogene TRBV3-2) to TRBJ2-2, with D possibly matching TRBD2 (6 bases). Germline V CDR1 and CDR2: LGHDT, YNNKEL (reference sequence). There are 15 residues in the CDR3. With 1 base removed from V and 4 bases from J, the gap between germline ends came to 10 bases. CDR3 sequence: CASSQVGGSTGELFF. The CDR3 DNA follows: TGTGCCAGCAGCCAAGTTGGGGGGTCCACCGGGGAGCTGTTTTTT.

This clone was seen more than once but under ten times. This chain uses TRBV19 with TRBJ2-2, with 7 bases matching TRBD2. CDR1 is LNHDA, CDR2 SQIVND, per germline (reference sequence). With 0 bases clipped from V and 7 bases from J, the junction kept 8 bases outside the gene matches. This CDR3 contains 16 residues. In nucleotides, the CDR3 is TGTGCCAGTAGTATAGATCTGGGAGGGTTCGGCGGGGAGCTGTTTTTT. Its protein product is CASSIDLGGFGGELFF.

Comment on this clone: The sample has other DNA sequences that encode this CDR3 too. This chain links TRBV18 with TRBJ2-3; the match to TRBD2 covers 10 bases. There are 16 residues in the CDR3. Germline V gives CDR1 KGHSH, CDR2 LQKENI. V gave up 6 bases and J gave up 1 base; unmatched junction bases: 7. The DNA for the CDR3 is TGTGCCAGCTCCCCGCGGCTAGCGGGGGGCACAGATACGCAGTATTTT. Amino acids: CASSPRLAGGTDTQYF.

CDR3 protein: CASSLAGGRAGYNEQFF. As DNA, the CDR3 is TGTGCCAGCAGCTTAGCTGGCGGGAGGGCCGGGTACAATGAGCAGTTCTTC. The chain links TRBV7-6 to TRBJ2-1; 9 bases are shared with TRBD2. The CDR3 spans 17 residues. From germline, CDR1 is SGHVS and CDR2 FNYEAQ. The trim removed 0 bases at V and 4 bases at J, leaving 7 bases unmatched. Together with reference TRBV7-6 and TRBJ2-1, the CDR3 gives the full variable domain: GAGVSQSPRYKVTKRGQDVALRCDPISGHVSLYWYRQALGQGPEFLTYFNYEAQQDKSGLPNDRFSAERPEGSISTLTIQRTEQRDSAMYRCASSLAGGRAGYNEQFFGPGTRLTVL.

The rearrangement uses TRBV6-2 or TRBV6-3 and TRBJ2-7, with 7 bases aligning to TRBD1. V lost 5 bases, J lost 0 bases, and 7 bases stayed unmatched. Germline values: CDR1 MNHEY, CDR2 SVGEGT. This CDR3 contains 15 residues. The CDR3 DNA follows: TGTGCCAGCAGTCCGTCGGGACAGCCCTCCTACGAGCAGTACTTC. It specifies CASSPSGQPSYEQYF.